This is a list of T cell receptor beta chains from one sample in a study of T-cell reconstitution after alpha-beta-depleted transplantation in children. TCRdb re-called the PCR reads with MiXCR, one entry per CDR3 protein. The sample lists 250,000 to 300,000 distinct CDR3 sequences; about a tenth were seen once. Sequencing used PBMCs from the stem cell graft donor, obtained from the stem cell graft. These receptors were obtained from a human donor who donated a stem cell graft to a child with SCID. Each CDR3 is given with its conserved first and last residue. Fields, in order: V gene, clone size, J gene, CDR3 length, D gene, CDR3 protein, CDR3 DNA. The D gene is left open where the match is weak. Size is omitted from some rows. Given values are once, few, many or a class for expanded clones.

TRBV27	-	TRBJ2-5	16	TRBD1	CASSLEKTGAGETQYF	TGTGCCAGCAGTTTAGAGAAAACAGGGGCAGGGGAGACCCAGTACTTC
TRBV3-1	few	TRBJ2-7	15	TRBD2	CASSQVAGASYEQYF	TGTGCCAGCAGCCAGGTAGCGGGGGCCTCCTACGAGCAGTACTTC
TRBV3-1	few	TRBJ2-1	12	-	CASSQVGQQQFF	TGTGCCAGCAGCCAAGTTGGACAGCAGCAGTTCTTC
TRBV5-1	-	TRBJ2-1	13	-	CASSPSEGPHPFF	TGCGCCAGCAGCCCTTCAGAGGGGCCTCATCCGTTCTTC
TRBV27	-	TRBJ2-2	17	TRBD2	CASSLGTSRLSTGELFF	TGTGCCAGCAGTTTAGGGACTAGTAGGTTATCGACCGGGGAGCTGTTTTTT
TRBV27	few	TRBJ2-2	15	-	CASSSHGTSAGELFF	TGTGCCAGCAGTTCCCACGGGACCTCAGCAGGGGAGCTGTTTTTT
TRBV5-6	many	TRBJ2-3	13	-	CASSFGGADTQYF	TGTGCCAGCAGCTTCGGGGGCGCAGATACGCAGTATTTT
TRBV14	many	TRBJ2-1	15	TRBD2	CASSPLAGAYNEQFF	TGTGCCAGCAGCCCCCTAGCGGGGGCCTACAATGAGCAGTTCTTC
TRBV4-1	-	TRBJ2-3	12	-	CASSQWRDTQYF	TGCGCCAGCAGCCAATGGAGAGATACGCAGTATTTT
TRBV20-1	-	TRBJ1-2	16	-	CSARDTDSARGYGYTF	TGCAGTGCTAGAGATACCGACAGCGCGCGAGGCTATGGCTACACCTTC
TRBV7-9	few	TRBJ2-7	12	-	CAADRTDYEQYF	TGTGCCGCAGACCGGACAGACTACGAGCAGTACTTC
TRBV27	few	TRBJ2-7	14	TRBD1	CASSLKGGGYEQYF	TGTGCCAGCAGTTTAAAAGGGGGCGGCTACGAGCAGTACTTC
TRBV15	many	TRBJ1-1	14	-	CATSRAKGAGEAFF	TGTGCCACCAGCAGAGCAAAAGGGGCTGGTGAAGCTTTCTTT
TRBV7-8	-	TRBJ1-1	13	-	CASSLGVGREAFF	TGTGCCAGCAGCTTAGGGGTGGGGAGAGAAGCTTTCTTT
TRBV12-3/TRBV12-4	few	TRBJ2-7	14	-	CASSLAGSSNEQYF	TGTGCCAGCAGTTTGGCCGGGAGCTCTAACGAGCAGTACTTC
TRBV5-1	-	TRBJ1-2	15	-	CASSLAGPQGDDYTF	TGCGCCAGCAGCTTGGCCGGACCCCAAGGGGATGACTACACCTTC
TRBV12-3/TRBV12-4	few	TRBJ2-5	13	TRBD1	CASSLGTGRTQYF	TGTGCCAGCAGTTTAGGGACAGGGAGGACCCAGTACTTC
TRBV28	few	TRBJ2-3	13	-	CASSLPPPDTQYF	TGTGCCAGCAGTCTTCCGCCCCCGGATACGCAGTATTTT
TRBV7-6	many	TRBJ2-3	14	-	CASSKGSPGDTQYF	TGTGCCAGCAGCAAAGGGTCCCCGGGAGATACGCAGTATTTT
TRBV18	once	TRBJ2-5	19	-	CASSPSRNKLPQREETQYF	TGTGCCAGCTCACCCTCGAGAAATAAGCTTCCCCAGCGGGAAGAGACCCAGTACTTC
TRBV3-1	many	TRBJ2-7	13	TRBD1	CASSQGTGGEQYF	TGTGCCAGCAGCCAAGGGACAGGCGGTGAGCAGTACTTC
TRBV7-9	few	TRBJ2-4	16	-	CASSLGLGIRKNIQYF	TGTGCCAGCAGCTTAGGTCTGGGAATTCGCAAAAACATTCAGTACTTC
TRBV25-1	few	TRBJ2-1	15	-	CASSGGRPLANEQFF	TGTGCCAGCAGTGGGGGGAGGCCTCTCGCCAATGAGCAGTTCTTC
TRBV12-3/TRBV12-4	many	TRBJ2-7	13	-	CASRPTSGSEQYF	TGTGCCAGCAGACCTACTTCGGGGTCCGAGCAGTACTTC
TRBV29-1	few	TRBJ2-3	12	-	CSVVADTDTQYF	TGCAGCGTAGTTGCGGACACAGATACGCAGTATTTT
TRBV6-1	-	TRBJ2-1	14	TRBD1	CASSGTGVYNEQFF	TGTGCCAGCAGTGGGACAGGGGTCTACAATGAGCAGTTCTTC
TRBV20-1	many	TRBJ2-1	11	-	CSAIMGHEQFF	TGCAGTGCTATAATGGGGCATGAGCAGTTCTTC
TRBV20-1	few	TRBJ2-7	14	TRBD2	CSAQTSGGAYEQYF	TGCAGTGCTCAAACTAGCGGGGGGGCCTACGAGCAGTACTTC
TRBV6-1	-	TRBJ2-2	13	TRBD2	CASTYGGGGELFF	TGTGCCAGCACCTACGGGGGGGGAGGGGAGCTGTTTTTT
TRBV7-9	-	TRBJ2-7	13	-	CASSLGERTAQYF	TGTGCCAGCAGCTTAGGTGAAAGGACGGCGCAGTACTTC
TRBV7-8	few	TRBJ2-7	16	TRBD1	CASSSLGTGLYHEQYF	TGTGCCAGCAGCTCCCTGGGGACAGGACTTTACCACGAGCAGTACTTC
TRBV10-3	few	TRBJ2-1	15	-	CAIAKHRETYNEQFF	TGTGCCATCGCAAAACACAGGGAGACCTACAATGAGCAGTTCTTC
TRBV9	-	TRBJ2-2	14	-	CASSVRRGTGELFF	TGTGCCAGCAGCGTCAGGAGGGGCACCGGGGAGCTGTTTTTT
TRBV12-3/TRBV12-4	-	TRBJ2-3	16	TRBD1	CASSFWLQGPADTQYF	TGTGCCAGCAGTTTCTGGCTACAGGGGCCTGCAGATACGCAGTATTTT
TRBV7-9	-	TRBJ2-3	13	-	CASTPSPPDTQYF	TGTGCCAGCACCCCCAGTCCCCCAGATACGCAGTATTTT